This T cell receptor beta chain appears in the sequencing data of a study of cytomegalovirus exposure and HLA in healthy donors. This clone has only one observation. Both 60 Vbeta primers and 13 Jbeta primers went into the PCR. Assay used: immunoSEQ multiplex PCR; TCRdb lists only in-frame clones, some missing. The top ten clones hold 1.9% of a sample with 100,000 to 150,000 clones, 70% to 80% of them seen once. The CDR3 spans 16 residues. The germline V gene has CDR1 SGDLS and CDR2 YYNGEE. V was pared by 3 bases and J by 2 bases, with 17 bases between. J is TRBJ1-1 and V is TRBV9; tentative D call: TRBD1 (5 bases). The receptor was isolated from a man aged 45-65 years in good health and CMV-seronegative. What was sequenced was PBMCs. CDR3 coding DNA: TGTGCCAGCAGCGCCAACGTCGGGGGAATTAACACTGAAGCTTTCTTT. Its translation: CASSANVGGINTEAFF.